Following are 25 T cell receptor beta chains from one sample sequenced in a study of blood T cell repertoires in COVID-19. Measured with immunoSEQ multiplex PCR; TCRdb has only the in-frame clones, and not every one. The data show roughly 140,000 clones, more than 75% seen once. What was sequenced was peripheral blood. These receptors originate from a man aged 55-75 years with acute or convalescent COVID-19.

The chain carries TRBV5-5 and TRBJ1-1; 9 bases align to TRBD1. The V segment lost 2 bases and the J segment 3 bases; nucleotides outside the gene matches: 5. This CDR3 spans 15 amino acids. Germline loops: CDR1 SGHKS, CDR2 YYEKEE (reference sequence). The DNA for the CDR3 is TGTGCCAGCAGCTTTACGACAGGGGGGGACACTGAAGCTTTCTTT. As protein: CASSFTTGGDTEAFF.

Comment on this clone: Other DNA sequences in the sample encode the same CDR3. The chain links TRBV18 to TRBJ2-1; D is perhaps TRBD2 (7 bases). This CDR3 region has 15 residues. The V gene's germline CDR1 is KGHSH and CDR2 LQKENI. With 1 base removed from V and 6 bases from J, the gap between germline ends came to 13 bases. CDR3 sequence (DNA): TGTGCCAGCTCACCACGGGGGGGCGCAGGCAATGAGCAGTTCTTC. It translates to CASSPRGGAGNEQFF.

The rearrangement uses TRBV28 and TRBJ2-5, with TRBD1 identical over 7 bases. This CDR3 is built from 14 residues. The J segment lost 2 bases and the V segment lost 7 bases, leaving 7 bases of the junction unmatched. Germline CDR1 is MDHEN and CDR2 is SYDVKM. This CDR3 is CASMSGGPQETQYF. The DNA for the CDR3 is TGTGCCAGCATGTCAGGGGGTCCTCAAGAGACCCAGTACTTC.

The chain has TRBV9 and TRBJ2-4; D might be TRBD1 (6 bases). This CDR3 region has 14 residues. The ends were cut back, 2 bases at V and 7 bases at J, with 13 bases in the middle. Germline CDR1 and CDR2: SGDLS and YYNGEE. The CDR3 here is CASSVDTGYNIQYF. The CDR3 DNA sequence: TGTGCCAGCAGCGTTGATACAGGGTATAACATTCAGTACTTC.

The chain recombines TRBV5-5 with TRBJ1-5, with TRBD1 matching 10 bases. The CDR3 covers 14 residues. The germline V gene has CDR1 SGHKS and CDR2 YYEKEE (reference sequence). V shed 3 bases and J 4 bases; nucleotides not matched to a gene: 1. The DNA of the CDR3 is TGTGCCAGCAGCTCGGACAGGGGGAATCAGCCCCAGCATTTT. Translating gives CASSSDRGNQPQHF.

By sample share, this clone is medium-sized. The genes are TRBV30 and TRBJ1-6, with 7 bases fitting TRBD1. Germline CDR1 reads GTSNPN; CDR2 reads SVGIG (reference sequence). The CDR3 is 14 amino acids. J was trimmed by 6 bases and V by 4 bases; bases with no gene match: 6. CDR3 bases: TGTGCCTGGACGGCAACAGGGGCTAATTCACCCCTCCACTTT. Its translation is CAWTATGANSPLHF.

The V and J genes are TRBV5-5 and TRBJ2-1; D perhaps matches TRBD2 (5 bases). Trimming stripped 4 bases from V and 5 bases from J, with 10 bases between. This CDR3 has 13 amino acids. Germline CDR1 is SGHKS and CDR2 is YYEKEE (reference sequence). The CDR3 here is CASSTPGNNEQFF. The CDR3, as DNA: TGTGCCAGCAGCACCCCGGGGAACAATGAGCAGTTCTTC.

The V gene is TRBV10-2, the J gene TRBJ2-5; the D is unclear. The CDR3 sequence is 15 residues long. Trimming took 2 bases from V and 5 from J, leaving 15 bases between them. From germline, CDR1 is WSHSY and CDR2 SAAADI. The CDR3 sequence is CASSEIRKIGETQYF. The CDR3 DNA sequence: TGCGCCAGCAGTGAGATAAGAAAAATCGGGGAGACCCAGTACTTC.

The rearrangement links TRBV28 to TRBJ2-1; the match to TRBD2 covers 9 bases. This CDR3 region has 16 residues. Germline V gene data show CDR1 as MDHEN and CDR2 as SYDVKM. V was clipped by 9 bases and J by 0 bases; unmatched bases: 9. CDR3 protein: CASSKAGGSSYNEQFF. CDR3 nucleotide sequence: TGTGCCAGTTCAAAGGCGGGAGGGAGCTCCTACAATGAGCAGTTCTTC.

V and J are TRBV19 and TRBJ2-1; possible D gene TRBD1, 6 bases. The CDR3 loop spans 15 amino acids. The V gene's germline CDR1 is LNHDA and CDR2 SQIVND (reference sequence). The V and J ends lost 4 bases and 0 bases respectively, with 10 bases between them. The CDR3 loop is CASSRQASSYNEQFF. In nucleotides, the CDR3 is TGTGCCAGTAGTAGACAGGCCAGCTCCTACAATGAGCAGTTCTTC.

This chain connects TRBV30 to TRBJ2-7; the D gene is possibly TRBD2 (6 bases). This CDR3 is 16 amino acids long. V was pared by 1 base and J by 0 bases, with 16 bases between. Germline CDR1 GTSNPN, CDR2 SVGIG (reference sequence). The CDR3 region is CAWSARPGLLSYEQYF. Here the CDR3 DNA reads TGTGCCTGGAGTGCACGCCCAGGACTACTCTCCTACGAGCAGTACTTC. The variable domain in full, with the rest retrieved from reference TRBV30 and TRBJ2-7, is SQTIHQWPATLVQPVGSPLSLECTVEGTSNPNLYWYRQAAGRGLQLLFYSVGIGQISSEVPQNLSASRPQDRQFILSSKKLLLSDSGFYLCAWSARPGLLSYEQYFGPGTRLTVT.

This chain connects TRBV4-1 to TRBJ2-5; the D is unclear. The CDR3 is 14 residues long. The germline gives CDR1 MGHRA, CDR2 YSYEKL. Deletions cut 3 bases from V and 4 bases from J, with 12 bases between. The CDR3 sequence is CASSHPGRRETQYF. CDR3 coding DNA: TGCGCCAGCAGCCACCCCGGAAGGAGAGAGACCCAGTACTTC.

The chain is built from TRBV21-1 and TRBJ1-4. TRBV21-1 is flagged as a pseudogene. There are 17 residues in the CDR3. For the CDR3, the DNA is TGTGCCAGCAGCAAAGCGCGGCCCTTCTCAACTAATGAAAAACTGTTTTTT. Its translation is CASSKARPFSTNEKLFF.

DNA of the CDR3: TGTGCCAGCAGTTCCCAAGCGAGCGGGGGAACCTACGAGCAGTACTTC. Translating it yields CASSSQASGGTYEQYF. V gene TRBV6-5 combines with J gene TRBJ2-7; 8 nucleotides line up with TRBD2. This CDR3 region has 16 residues. V lost 4 bases to trimming and J lost 2 bases; unmatched junction nucleotides: 10. Germline CDR1 MNHEY, CDR2 SVGAGI.

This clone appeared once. The CDR3 nucleotides read TGTGCCAGTAGTATAGGGACTATCACAGATACGCAGTATTTT. Its protein is CASSIGTITDTQYF. This chain connects TRBV19 to TRBJ2-3; D might be TRBD2 (6 bases). Germline CDR1 LNHDA, CDR2 SQIVND (reference sequence). V was pared by 1 base and J by 2 bases, with 7 bases between. The CDR3 loop spans 14 amino acids.

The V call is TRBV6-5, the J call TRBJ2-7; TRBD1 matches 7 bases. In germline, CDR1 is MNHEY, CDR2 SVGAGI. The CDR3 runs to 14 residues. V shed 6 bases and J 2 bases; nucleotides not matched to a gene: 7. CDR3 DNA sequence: TGTGCCAGCAGACCCAATCAGGGGGCCTACGAGCAGTACTTC. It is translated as CASRPNQGAYEQYF.

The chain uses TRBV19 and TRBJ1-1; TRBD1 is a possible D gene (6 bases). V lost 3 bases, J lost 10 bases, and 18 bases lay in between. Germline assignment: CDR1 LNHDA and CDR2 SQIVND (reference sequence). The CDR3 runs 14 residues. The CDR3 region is CASSIGQGLDVAFF. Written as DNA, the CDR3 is TGTGCCAGTAGTATTGGCCAGGGGCTAGATGTAGCTTTCTTT. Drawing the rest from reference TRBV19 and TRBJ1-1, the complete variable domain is DGGITQSPKYLFRKEGQNVTLSCEQNLNHDAMYWYRQDPGQGLRLIYYSQIVNDFQKGDIAEGYSVSREKKESFPLTVTSAQKNPTAFYLCASSIGQGLDVAFFGQGTRLTVV.

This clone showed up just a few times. CDR3 nucleotide sequence: TGTGCCAGCTCACCTAAACCGGGACAGCCTAATGAAAAACTGTTTTTT. It translates to CASSPKPGQPNEKLFF. The chain joins TRBV18 to TRBJ1-4; 7 positions agree with TRBD1. CDR3 length: 16 amino acids. Germline values: CDR1 KGHSH, CDR2 LQKENI. V gave up 3 bases and J gave up 3 bases; unmatched junction bases: 7.

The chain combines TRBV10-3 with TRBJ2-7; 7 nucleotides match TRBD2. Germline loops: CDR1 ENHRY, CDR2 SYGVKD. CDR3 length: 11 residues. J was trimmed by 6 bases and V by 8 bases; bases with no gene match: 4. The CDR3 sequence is CAIGLGFEQYF. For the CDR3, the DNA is TGTGCCATCGGACTAGGGTTCGAGCAGTACTTC.

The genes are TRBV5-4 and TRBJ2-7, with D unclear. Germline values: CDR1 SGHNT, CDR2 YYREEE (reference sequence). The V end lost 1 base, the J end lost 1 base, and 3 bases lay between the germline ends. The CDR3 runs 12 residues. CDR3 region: CASSLQSYEQYF. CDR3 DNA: TGTGCCAGCAGCTTGCAGTCCTACGAGCAGTACTTC.

The CDR3 is CASSPTGRRAEQYF. The CDR3, as DNA: TGTGCCAGCTCACCAACGGGGAGGCGAGCCGAGCAGTACTTC. J is TRBJ2-7 and V is TRBV18; weak D call: TRBD2 (6 bases). The CDR3 length is 14 residues. The V gene's germline CDR1 is KGHSH and CDR2 LQKENI. The V gene lost 2 bases and the J gene lost 6 bases, with 14 bases spanning the gap.

CDR3 sequence (DNA): TGTGCCAGCAGCTCGGGATACACAGTAATTTCGGATACGCAGTATTTT. Translating gives CASSSGYTVISDTQYF. V gene TRBV5-4 combines with J gene TRBJ2-3, with D possibly TRBD2 on 5 matching bases. The V end was cut by 3 bases, the J end by 6 bases, with 20 bases between. Germline loops: CDR1 SGHNT, CDR2 YYREEE (reference sequence). The CDR3 runs 16 residues.

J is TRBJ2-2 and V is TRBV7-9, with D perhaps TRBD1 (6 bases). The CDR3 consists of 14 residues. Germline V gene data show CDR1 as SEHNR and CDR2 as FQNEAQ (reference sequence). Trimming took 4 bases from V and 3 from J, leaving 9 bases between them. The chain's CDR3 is CASSSDSHTGELFF. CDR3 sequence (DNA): TGTGCCAGCAGCTCGGACAGCCACACCGGGGAGCTGTTTTTT.

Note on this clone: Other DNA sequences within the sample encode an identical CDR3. The DNA of the CDR3 is TGTGCCAGCAGCCCCCTAGCGGGAAGCTACAATGAGCAGTTCTTC. It yields the protein CASSPLAGSYNEQFF. This chain uses TRBV3-1 (or the pseudogene TRBV3-2) with TRBJ2-1, with 9 nucleotides matching TRBD2. Germline V lookup: CDR1 LGHDT, CDR2 YNNKEL (reference sequence). Unmatched junction bases numbered 4, after V lost 4 bases and J lost 3 bases. The CDR3 spans 15 residues.

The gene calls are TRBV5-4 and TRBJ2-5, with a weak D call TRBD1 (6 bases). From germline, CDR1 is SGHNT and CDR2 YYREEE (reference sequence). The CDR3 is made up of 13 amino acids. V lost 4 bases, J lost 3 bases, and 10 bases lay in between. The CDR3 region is CASSIQGKETQYF. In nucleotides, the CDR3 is TGTGCCAGCAGCATACAGGGAAAAGAGACCCAGTACTTC.